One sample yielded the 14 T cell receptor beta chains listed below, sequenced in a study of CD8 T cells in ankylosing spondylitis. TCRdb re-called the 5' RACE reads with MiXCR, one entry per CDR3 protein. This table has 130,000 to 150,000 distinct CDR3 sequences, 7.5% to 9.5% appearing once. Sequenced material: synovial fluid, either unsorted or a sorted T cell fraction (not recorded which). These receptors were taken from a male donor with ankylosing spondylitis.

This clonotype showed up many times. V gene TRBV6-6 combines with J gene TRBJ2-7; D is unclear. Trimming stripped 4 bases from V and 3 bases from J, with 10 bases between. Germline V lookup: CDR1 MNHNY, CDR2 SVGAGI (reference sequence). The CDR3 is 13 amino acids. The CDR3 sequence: CASSFGRSYEQYF. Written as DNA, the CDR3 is TGTGCCAGCAGTTTCGGACGGAGCTACGAGCAGTACTTC.

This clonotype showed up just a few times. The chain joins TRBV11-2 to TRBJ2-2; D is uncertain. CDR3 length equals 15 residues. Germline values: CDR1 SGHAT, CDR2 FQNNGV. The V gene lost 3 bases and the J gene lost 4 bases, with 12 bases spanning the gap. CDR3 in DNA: TGTGCCAGCAGCTTTAGCTACCCGATCACCGGGGAGCTGTTTTTT. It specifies CASSFSYPITGELFF. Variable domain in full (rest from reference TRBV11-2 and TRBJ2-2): EAGVAQSPRYKIIEKRQSVAFWCNPISGHATLYWYQQILGQGPKLLIQFQNNGVVDDSQLPKDRFSAERLKGVDSTLKIQPAKLEDSAVYLCASSFSYPITGELFFGEGSRLTVL.

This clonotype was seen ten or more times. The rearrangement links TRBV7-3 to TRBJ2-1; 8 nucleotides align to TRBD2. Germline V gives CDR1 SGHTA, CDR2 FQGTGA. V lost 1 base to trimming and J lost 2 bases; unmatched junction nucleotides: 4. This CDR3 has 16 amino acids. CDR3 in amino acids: CASSLKSSGAYNEQFF. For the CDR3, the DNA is TGTGCCAGCAGCTTAAAGAGTAGCGGGGCCTACAATGAGCAGTTCTTC.

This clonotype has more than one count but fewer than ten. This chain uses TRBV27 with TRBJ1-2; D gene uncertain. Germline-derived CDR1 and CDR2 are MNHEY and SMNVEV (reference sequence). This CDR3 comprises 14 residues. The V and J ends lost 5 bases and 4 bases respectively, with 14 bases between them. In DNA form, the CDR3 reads TGTGCCAGCAGTGCCGCGGAGAGGGCCTATGGCTACACCTTC. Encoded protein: CASSAAERAYGYTF.

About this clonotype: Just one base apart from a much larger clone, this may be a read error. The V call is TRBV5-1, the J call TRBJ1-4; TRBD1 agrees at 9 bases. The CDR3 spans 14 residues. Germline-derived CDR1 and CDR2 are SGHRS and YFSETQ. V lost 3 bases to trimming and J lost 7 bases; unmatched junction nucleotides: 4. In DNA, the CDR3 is TGCGCCAGCAGCTCCGGGACAGGGCGTGAAAAACTGTTTTTT. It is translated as CASSSGTGREKLFF.

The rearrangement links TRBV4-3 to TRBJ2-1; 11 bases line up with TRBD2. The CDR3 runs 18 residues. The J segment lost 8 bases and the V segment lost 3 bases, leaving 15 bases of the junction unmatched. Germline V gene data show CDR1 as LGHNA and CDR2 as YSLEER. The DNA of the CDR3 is TGCGCCAGCAGCCACTCTGCCTCAACTAGCGGGAGCTGGTATGAGCAGTTCTTC. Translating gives CASSHSASTSGSWYEQFF.

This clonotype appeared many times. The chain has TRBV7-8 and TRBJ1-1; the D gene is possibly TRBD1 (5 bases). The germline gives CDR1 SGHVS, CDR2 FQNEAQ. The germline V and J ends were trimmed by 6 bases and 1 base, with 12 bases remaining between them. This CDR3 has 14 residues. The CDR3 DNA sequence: TGTGCCAGCAGAGTTGACAGATCGAACACTGAAGCTTTCTTT. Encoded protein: CASRVDRSNTEAFF.

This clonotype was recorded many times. CDR3 sequence (DNA): TGTGCCAGCAGCAACAGACTAGCGGGAGCCGGGGAGCTGTTTTTT. Protein: CASSNRLAGAGELFF. This sequence joins TRBV11-2 and TRBJ2-2; 12 bases align to TRBD2. The CDR3 length is 15 residues. V shed 5 bases, J shed 6 bases, and the junction held 4 bases outside the gene matches. Germline CDR1 and CDR2: SGHAT and FQNNGV. The whole variable domain, filled in from reference TRBV11-2 and TRBJ2-2, reads EAGVAQSPRYKIIEKRQSVAFWCNPISGHATLYWYQQILGQGPKLLIQFQNNGVVDDSQLPKDRFSAERLKGVDSTLKIQPAKLEDSAVYLCASSNRLAGAGELFFGEGSRLTVL.

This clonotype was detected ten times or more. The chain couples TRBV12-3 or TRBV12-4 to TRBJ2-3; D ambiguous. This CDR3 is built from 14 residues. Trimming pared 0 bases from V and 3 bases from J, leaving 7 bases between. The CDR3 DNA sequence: TGTGCCAGCAGTTTAGCGGTGGGGACAGATACGCAGTATTTT. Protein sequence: CASSLAVGTDTQYF.

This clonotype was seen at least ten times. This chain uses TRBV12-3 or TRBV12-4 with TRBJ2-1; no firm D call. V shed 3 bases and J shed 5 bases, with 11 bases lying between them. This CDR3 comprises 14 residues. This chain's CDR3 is CASSFAILHNEQFF. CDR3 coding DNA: TGTGCCAGCAGTTTTGCGATACTCCACAATGAGCAGTTCTTC.

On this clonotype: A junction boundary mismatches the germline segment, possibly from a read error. The CDR3 sequence: CASSENLRQLDF. CDR3 nucleotides: TGCGCCAGCAGTGAGAACCTGCGACAGCTAGACTTC. The chain combines TRBV10-1 with TRBJ2-7; D possibly corresponds to TRBD1 (5 bases). CDR1 and CDR2 from the germline V gene are WNHNN and SYGVQD (reference sequence). The CDR3 sequence is 12 residues long.

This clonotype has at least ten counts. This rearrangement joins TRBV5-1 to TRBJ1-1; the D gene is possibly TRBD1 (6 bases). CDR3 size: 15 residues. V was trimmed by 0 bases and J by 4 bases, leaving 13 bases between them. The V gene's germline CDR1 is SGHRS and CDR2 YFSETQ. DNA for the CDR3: TGCGCCAGCAGCTTGGTGGGGGGGGCGGCCACTGAAGCTTTCTTT. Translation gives CASSLVGGAATEAFF. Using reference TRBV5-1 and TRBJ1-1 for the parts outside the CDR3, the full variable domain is KAGVTQTPRYLIKTRGQQVTLSCSPISGHRSVSWYQQTPGQGLQFLFEYFSETQRNKGNFPGRFSGRQFSNSRSEMNVSTLELGDSALYLCASSLVGGAATEAFFGQGTRLTVV.

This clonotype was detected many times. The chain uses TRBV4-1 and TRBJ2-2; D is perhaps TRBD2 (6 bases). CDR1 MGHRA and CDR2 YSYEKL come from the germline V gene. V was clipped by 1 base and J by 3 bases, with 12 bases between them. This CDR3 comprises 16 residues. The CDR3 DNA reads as TGCGCCAGCAGCCAAGTTCACGGGAGATACACCGGGGAGCTGTTTTTT. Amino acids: CASSQVHGRYTGELFF.

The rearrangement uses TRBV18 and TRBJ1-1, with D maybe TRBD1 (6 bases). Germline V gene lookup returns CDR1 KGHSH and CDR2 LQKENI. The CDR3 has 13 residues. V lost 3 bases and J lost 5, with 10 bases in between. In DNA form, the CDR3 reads TGTGCCAGCTCACCGCAGGGGAGGACTGAAGCTTTCTTT. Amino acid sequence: CASSPQGRTEAFF.